The 20 T cell receptor beta chains presented below share a single source sample, sequenced in a study of cytomegalovirus exposure and HLA in healthy donors. The PCR was carried out with 60 Vbeta primers and 13 Jbeta primers. Data came from immunoSEQ multiplex PCR; TCRdb stores just in-frame clones and leaves some out. The sample comprises fewer than 200,000 clones, approximately 9.5% of which are singletons, and 1% to 1.5% rests with the top ten. Sequencing used PBMCs. These receptor sequences come from a woman aged 25 to 45 in good health and CMV-seropositive.

Only a few counts were recorded for this clone. This chain connects TRBV5-1 to TRBJ1-1; TRBD1 aligns across 10 bases. CDR3 length equals 14 residues. Germline CDR1 SGHRS, CDR2 YFSETQ. The ends lost 4 bases at V and 7 bases at J; junction bases unmatched: 7. CDR3 region: CASSRQGAMDEAFF. The CDR3 nucleotides are TGCGCCAGCAGCAGACAGGGGGCGATGGATGAAGCTTTCTTT.

The genes are TRBV27 and TRBJ1-5, with a tentative D call TRBD1 (5 bases). CDR3 length: 14 residues. With 6 bases removed from V and 0 bases from J, the gap between germline ends came to 9 bases. Per germline, CDR1 MNHEY and CDR2 SMNVEV (reference sequence). The CDR3 sequence: CASRGGFSNQPQHF. The CDR3 DNA reads as TGTGCCAGCAGGGGGGGGTTTAGCAATCAGCCCCAGCATTTT.

The chain is built from TRBV4-1 and TRBJ1-1; D not certain. CDR3 size: 16 residues. The germline V gene has CDR1 MGHRA and CDR2 YSYEKL. The V end lost 0 bases, the J end lost 3 bases, and 14 bases lay between the germline ends. The CDR3 nucleotides read TGCGCCAGCAGCCAAGATAAATTGAGGGAGGACACTGAAGCTTTCTTT. Its protein is CASSQDKLREDTEAFF.

There are a few counts of this clone. This rearrangement joins TRBV5-1 to TRBJ1-1; D remains unclear. Per the germline V gene, CDR1 is SGHRS and CDR2 is YFSETQ. The CDR3 is 15 amino acids. V was clipped by 4 bases and J by 3 bases, with 16 bases between them. CDR3 DNA: TGCGCCAGCAGCGTCATGTGGGGAGGTGACACTGAAGCTTTCTTT. It is translated as CASSVMWGGDTEAFF.

This clone was seen more than once but under ten times. The chain has TRBV5-5 and TRBJ1-1; the D is unclear. The V end lost 1 base, the J end lost 4 bases, and 11 bases lay between the germline ends. CDR1 is SGHKS, CDR2 YYEKEE, per germline (reference sequence). The CDR3 extends over 14 amino acids. CDR3 sequence (DNA): TGTGCCAGCAGCTTGTGGTTGGAGGGCACTGAAGCTTTCTTT. Residues: CASSLWLEGTEAFF.

This clone has only a few counts. The identical CDR3 is also encoded by other nucleotide sequences in the sample. The rearrangement joins TRBV7-9 to TRBJ1-1; TRBD1 is a possible D gene (6 bases). This CDR3 comprises 12 residues. Per germline, CDR1 SEHNR and CDR2 FQNEAQ (reference sequence). V dropped 8 bases and J dropped 0 bases, with 7 bases sitting between them. The CDR3 DNA is TGTGCCAGCGGACAGATGAACACTGAAGCTTTCTTT. It is translated as CASGQMNTEAFF.

This chain connects TRBV21-1 to TRBJ1-5. TRBV21-1 is tagged as a pseudogene. CDR3 size: 15 residues. Written as DNA, the CDR3 is TGTGCCAGCAGCAATACCCCCCGGGTTGGACAGCCCCAGCATTTT. It encodes CASSNTPRVGQPQHF.

This clone occurred a few times. V usage is TRBV19 and J usage is TRBJ1-2, with D tentatively TRBD1 (5 bases). The CDR3 covers 15 residues. V lost 3 bases to trimming and J lost 2 bases, with 13 bases between them. Germline CDR1 and CDR2: LNHDA and SQIVND (reference sequence). The CDR3 loop reads CASSITQGGNYGYTF. DNA of the CDR3: TGTGCCAGTAGTATCACTCAGGGTGGCAACTATGGCTACACCTTC. Filled out from reference TRBV19 and TRBJ1-2, the complete variable domain reads DGGITQSPKYLFRKEGQNVTLSCEQNLNHDAMYWYRQDPGQGLRLIYYSQIVNDFQKGDIAEGYSVSREKKESFPLTVTSAQKNPTAFYLCASSITQGGNYGYTFGSGTRLTVV.

Only a few counts were recorded for this clone. The rearrangement uses TRBV11-2 and TRBJ2-1, with 7 bases lining up with TRBD2. CDR1 is SGHAT and CDR2 is FQNNGV in the germline V gene. Trimming removed 7 bases from V and 4 bases from J; junction bases left unmatched: 19. CDR3 length equals 18 residues. The DNA of the CDR3 is TGTGCCAGCACCCCTCGAGGCGGGAGCCCGCGGGAGTACAATGAGCAGTTCTTC. Its translation is CASTPRGGSPREYNEQFF.

This clone appeared a few times. The genes are TRBV19 and TRBJ1-3; D perhaps matches TRBD1 (6 bases). The CDR3 is 14 amino acids. Germline V gives CDR1 LNHDA, CDR2 SQIVND (reference sequence). V lost 7 bases and J 4 bases, leaving 14 bases between the germline ends. The CDR3: CASTLQGSGNTIYF. The CDR3 nucleotides are TGTGCCAGTACCCTACAGGGTAGCGGAAACACCATATATTTT.

This clone was observed a few times. V and J are TRBV6-5 and TRBJ2-7, with 7 bases identical to TRBD1. After removal of 8 bases from V and 3 bases from J, the junction contained 7 bases not matched to a gene. CDR1 and CDR2 from the germline V gene are MNHEY and SVGAGI. The CDR3 is made up of 13 amino acids. CDR3 loop: CASHRGKSYEQYF. The CDR3 coding sequence is TGTGCCAGCCACAGGGGAAAGAGCTACGAGCAGTACTTC.

The table lists this clone with a few counts. The V gene is TRBV5-1, the J gene TRBJ2-7; D is unresolved. CDR3 length equals 12 residues. Germline CDR1 reads SGHRS; CDR2 reads YFSETQ. V lost 3 bases to trimming and J lost 5 bases, with 9 bases between them. CDR3 DNA: TGCGCCAGCAGCTCCTTAAATAACGAGCAGTACTTC. It specifies CASSSLNNEQYF.

J is TRBJ1-5 and V is TRBV4-1, with 7 bases identical to TRBD1. With 4 bases clipped from V and 4 bases from J, the junction kept 7 bases outside the gene matches. The CDR3 runs 15 residues. Germline values: CDR1 MGHRA, CDR2 YSYEKL. The DNA of the CDR3 is TGCGCCAGCAGCCTGACCCTGACAGGGAATCAGCCCCAGCATTTT. Translating gives CASSLTLTGNQPQHF.

This clone was counted a few times. This sequence joins TRBV20-1 and TRBJ2-3; no clear D gene. Looked up from germline, CDR1 is DFQATT and CDR2 is SNEGSKA (reference sequence). This CDR3 has 11 residues. Trimming took 6 bases from V and 5 from J, leaving 9 bases between them. The CDR3 is CSAEIGDTQYF. The DNA for the CDR3 is TGCAGTGCGGAGATAGGAGATACGCAGTATTTT.

This clone has more than one count but fewer than ten. V usage is TRBV21-1 and J usage is TRBJ2-1; the DNA was not compared with TRBD2, the D call given in the table. TRBV21-1 is designated a pseudogene. CDR3 length equals 18 residues. The CDR3 is CASSKALVEAGVFYEQFF. CDR3 DNA: TGTGCCAGCAGCAAAGCGCTGGTGGAAGCGGGAGTTTTCTATGAGCAGTTCTTC.

V and J are TRBV5-1 and TRBJ2-7; 7 bases fit TRBD2. Germline V gene lookup returns CDR1 SGHRS and CDR2 YFSETQ. Trimming at V came to 2 bases and at J to 3 bases, leaving 8 bases not matched to a gene. There are 15 residues in the CDR3. CDR3 bases: TGCGCCAGCAGCTTTGGGCTAGCGGAGATCTACGAGCAGTACTTC. Its translation: CASSFGLAEIYEQYF. Full variable domain (remainder filled in from reference TRBV5-1 and TRBJ2-7): KAGVTQTPRYLIKTRGQQVTLSCSPISGHRSVSWYQQTPGQGLQFLFEYFSETQRNKGNFPGRFSGRQFSNSRSEMNVSTLELGDSALYLCASSFGLAEIYEQYFGPGTRLTVT.

The chain employs TRBV9 and TRBJ2-1, with 12 nucleotides matching TRBD2. V shed 0 bases, J shed 0 bases, and the junction held 10 bases outside the gene matches. Germline values: CDR1 SGDLS, CDR2 YYNGEE. The CDR3 contains 20 residues. The CDR3: CASSVAPSGRVEYSYNEQFF. CDR3 nucleotides: TGTGCCAGCAGCGTAGCCCCTAGCGGGAGGGTTGAATACTCCTACAATGAGCAGTTCTTC.

The sample holds a few counts of this clone. The rearrangement joins TRBV6-1 to TRBJ2-5; 8 positions match TRBD2. The V gene end was trimmed by 5 bases and the J gene end by 5 bases; junction bases not matched to a gene: 10. CDR1 and CDR2 (germline): MNHNS, SASEGT. The CDR3 has 15 amino acids. The CDR3: CASSIAGPISETQYF. In nucleotides, the CDR3 is TGTGCCAGCAGTATAGCGGGACCGATCTCGGAGACCCAGTACTTC.

The V and J genes are TRBV5-1 and TRBJ2-1, with TRBD2 matching over 7 bases. Germline V gene sequence: CDR1 SGHRS, CDR2 YFSETQ. This CDR3 is 16 amino acids long. Trimming at V came to 1 base and at J to 4 bases, leaving 8 bases not matched to a gene. CDR3 DNA: TGCGCCAGCAGCTTGATAGCGGGTCACCGTTACAATGAGCAGTTCTTC. As protein: CASSLIAGHRYNEQFF.

With respect to this clone: One end of the junction fails to match germline, which may point to a read error. This chain connects TRBV2 to TRBJ2-3; 12 bases line up with TRBD2. There are 14 residues in the CDR3. Germline V gives CDR1 SNHLY, CDR2 FYNNEI. As DNA, the CDR3 is TGTGCCAGCAGCGAAGGGCTAGCGGGAGGGCCGATCCGCTTT. Translating it yields CASSEGLAGGPIRF.